The 27 T cell receptor beta chains below all came from one sample that was sequenced in a study of graft-versus-host responses after intestinal transplantation. These receptors have no identified antigens. Measured with immunoSEQ multiplex PCR; TCRdb has only the in-frame clones, and not every one. The sample records 75,000 to 100,000 clones, roughly 87% being singletons. The sequencing used unstimulated CD8+ T cells sorted from spleen or lymph node cells, collected before intestinal transplant. The receptors stem from a human donor who received an intestinal transplant.

The rearrangement joins TRBV21-1 to TRBJ1-2; the D call of TRBD1 is as the table states it, not checked on the DNA. TRBV21-1 is termed a pseudogene. The CDR3 has 17 amino acids. This CDR3 reads CASSKVFCTGGRCGYTF. The CDR3 DNA follows: TGTGCCAGCAGCAAAGTGTTTTGCACAGGGGGCAGGTGCGGCTACACCTTC.

The chain combines TRBV7-9 with TRBJ2-7; D might be TRBD2 (6 bases). Germline values: CDR1 SEHNR, CDR2 FQNEAQ (reference sequence). This CDR3 region has 14 residues. V was clipped by 1 base and J by 5 bases, with 12 bases between them. The CDR3 coding sequence is TGTGCCAGCAGCTTAGGTGAAGCGGGCGACGAGCAGTACTTC. Its translation: CASSLGEAGDEQYF.

The rearrangement uses TRBV6-5 and TRBJ2-1; TRBD2 matches 12 bases. The germline CDR1 and CDR2 sequences are MNHEY and SVGAGI. V was pared by 5 bases and J by 7 bases, with 6 bases of the junction left unmatched. This CDR3 is 15 amino acids long. CDR3 amino acids: CASSNQLAGGNEQFF. CDR3 nucleotide sequence: TGTGCCAGCAGTAATCAGCTAGCGGGGGGGAATGAGCAGTTCTTC.

The chain has TRBV4-2 and TRBJ2-1; the D gene is possibly TRBD2 (6 bases). The CDR3 consists of 15 residues. CDR1 LGHNA and CDR2 YNFKEQ come from the germline V gene. Trimming cost V 0 bases and J 4 bases, with 10 bases left between them. The CDR3 coding sequence is TGTGCCAGCAGCCAAGAACGGGAGAGGTACAATGAGCAGTTCTTC. Translation: CASSQERERYNEQFF.

The gene calls are TRBV13 and TRBJ2-3; no clear D. This CDR3 has 12 residues. Trimming took off 4 bases at V and 0 bases at J, with 2 bases between the two ends. Germline V lookup: CDR1 PRHDT, CDR2 FYEKMQ (reference sequence). Here the CDR3 DNA reads TGTGCCAGCAGCTCGAGCACAGATACGCAGTATTTT. Translation gives CASSSSTDTQYF.

V and J are TRBV5-6 and TRBJ2-7; 10 nucleotides match TRBD1. CDR3 length: 16 residues. With V trimmed by 4 bases and J by 3 bases, 10 bases remained unmatched. CDR1 is SGHDT and CDR2 is YYEEEE in the germline V gene. CDR3 DNA: TGTGCCAGCAGCATCACCGGGACAGGGGATTACTACGAGCAGTACTTC. Its protein product is CASSITGTGDYYEQYF.

This sequence joins TRBV4-1 and TRBJ2-1; 7 positions agree with TRBD1. In germline, CDR1 is MGHRA, CDR2 YSYEKL. Germline trimming cut 0 bases from V and 4 bases from J; bases unmatched to any gene: 6. This CDR3 region has 16 residues. CDR3 sequence reads: CASSQEAGTEYNEQFF. The CDR3 nucleotides are TGCGCCAGCAGCCAAGAGGCCGGGACAGAGTACAATGAGCAGTTCTTC.

The V gene is TRBV5-1, the J gene TRBJ2-1; no definite D call. This CDR3 is built from 15 residues. Germline CDR1 SGHRS, CDR2 YFSETQ. The V end was cut by 4 bases, the J end by 4 bases, with 15 bases between. In DNA form, the CDR3 reads TGCGCCAGCAGCGCTCGGGTACTCAAATACAATGAGCAGTTCTTC. This encodes CASSARVLKYNEQFF.

The chain recombines TRBV4-1 with TRBJ2-7; tentative D call: TRBD1 (6 bases). CDR1 is MGHRA and CDR2 is YSYEKL in the germline V gene. The CDR3 runs 13 residues. Trimming removed 3 bases at V and 5 bases at J, with 11 bases between. The CDR3 DNA reads TGCGCCAGCAGCCACGCCAGGGGCAACGAGCAGTACTTC. Protein: CASSHARGNEQYF.

The chain recombines TRBV13 with TRBJ2-1; 11 bases are a match to TRBD2. V was pared by 1 base and J by 10 bases, with 6 bases of the junction left unmatched. This CDR3 comprises 15 residues. Germline V gene sequence: CDR1 PRHDT, CDR2 FYEKMQ (reference sequence). CDR3 bases: TGTGCCAGCAGCTTAGAACTAGCGGGAGAAGGGGAGCAGTTCTTC. Its translation: CASSLELAGEGEQFF.

CDR3 residues: CASSLPGLAGGWYNEQFF. The CDR3 coding sequence is TGTGCCAGCAGCCTCCCGGGACTAGCGGGAGGATGGTACAATGAGCAGTTCTTC. V and J are TRBV7-6 and TRBJ2-1, with TRBD2 matching over 15 bases. Germline-derived CDR1 and CDR2 are SGHVS and FNYEAQ. CDR3 size: 18 residues. With V trimmed by 5 bases and J by 4 bases, 9 bases remained unmatched.

V gene TRBV7-6 combines with J gene TRBJ2-2; possibly TRBD2 for D (6 bases). There are 16 residues in the CDR3. V was shortened by 5 bases and J by 5 bases, with 18 bases between the two germline ends. Germline lookup yields CDR1 SGHVS and CDR2 FNYEAQ. CDR3 DNA: TGTGCCAGCAGCGACAATAATAGCGGTCGAACCGGGGAGCTGTTTTTT. It is translated as CASSDNNSGRTGELFF.

The chain combines TRBV21-1 with TRBJ2-7; the tabulated D call, TRBD2, remains unverified against the DNA. TRBV21-1 is assigned pseudogene status. The CDR3 is made up of 15 amino acids. The DNA of the CDR3 is TGTGCTTTCGAGCGGAGAACAGCGGGAGGCTACGAGCAGTACTTC. This translates into CAFERRTAGGYEQYF.

This chain connects TRBV6-5 to TRBJ1-3; weak D call: TRBD1 (5 bases). The CDR3 extends over 16 amino acids. Trimming stripped 2 bases from V and 0 bases from J, with 11 bases between. Germline values: CDR1 MNHEY, CDR2 SVGAGI. CDR3: CASSYEEGSSGNTIYF. The CDR3 DNA reads as TGTGCCAGCAGTTACGAGGAGGGGAGCTCTGGAAACACCATATATTTT.

This clone was found once. The chain couples TRBV13 to TRBJ2-3; D ambiguous. CDR1 and CDR2 (germline): PRHDT, FYEKMQ (reference sequence). V lost 2 bases, J lost 3 bases, and 9 bases lay in between. CDR3 length: 14 amino acids. The CDR3 DNA sequence: TGTGCCAGCAGCTTACGTCAGGTTACAGATACGCAGTATTTT. Amino acid sequence: CASSLRQVTDTQYF. The full variable domain, completed using reference TRBV13 and TRBJ2-3, is AAGVIQSPRHLIKEKRETATLKCYPIPRHDTVYWYQQGPGQDPQFLISFYEKMQSDKGSIPDRFSAQQFSDYHSELNMSSLELGDSALYFCASSLRQVTDTQYFGPGTRLTVL.

The chain employs TRBV4-2 and TRBJ2-2; tentative D call: TRBD1 (5 bases). Germline V lookup: CDR1 LGHNA, CDR2 YNFKEQ. The CDR3 spans 13 residues. Trimming stripped 5 bases from V and 6 bases from J, with 10 bases between. Written as DNA, the CDR3 is TGTGCCAGCAGCTCTATCAGGGCCGGGGAGCTGTTTTTT. This sequence encodes CASSSIRAGELFF.

This clone was seen more than once but under ten times. This sequence joins TRBV9 and TRBJ1-1; possible D gene TRBD1, 5 bases. The CDR3 has 15 residues. Trimming cost V 0 bases and J 6 bases, with 15 bases left between them. From germline, CDR1 is SGDLS and CDR2 YYNGEE. In nucleotides, the CDR3 is TGTGCCAGCAGCGTAGGGATCCAGGGTTGGTCTGAAGCTTTCTTT. Translation: CASSVGIQGWSEAFF.

This clone was observed a single time. This chain uses TRBV13 with TRBJ2-2; 10 bases map to TRBD1. Germline lookup yields CDR1 PRHDT and CDR2 FYEKMQ (reference sequence). Trimming removed 5 bases from V and 1 base from J; junction bases left unmatched: 7. CDR3 size: 17 residues. The CDR3 loop is CASSLAGDRGNTGELFF. The CDR3 coding sequence is TGTGCCAGCAGCCTTGCGGGGGACAGGGGGAACACCGGGGAGCTGTTTTTT.

This clone appeared a single time. The rearrangement joins TRBV29-1 to TRBJ2-1, with 7 bases matching TRBD1. The V and J ends lost 0 bases and 6 bases, in that order; junction bases with no gene match: 23. CDR3 length: 20 residues. CDR1 and CDR2 (germline): SQVTM, ANQGSEA. The CDR3 DNA reads as TGCAGCGTTGAAGATCCAGGGGGATCTAAGGATTTCGGACGACTCAATGAGCAGTTCTTC. It is translated as CSVEDPGGSKDFGRLNEQFF.

J is TRBJ2-1 and V is TRBV28; D is perhaps TRBD2 (5 bases). The CDR3 is 14 amino acids. Between the trimmed V and J ends, which lost 7 bases and 4 bases, there was a span of 14 bases. Per germline, CDR1 MDHEN and CDR2 SYDVKM. The CDR3 loop reads CASTIPGYYNEQFF. The CDR3 coding sequence is TGTGCCAGCACGATACCGGGATATTACAATGAGCAGTTCTTC.

The V gene is TRBV4-1, the J gene TRBJ2-7; TRBD2 might be the D (5 bases). Germline CDR1 is MGHRA and CDR2 is YSYEKL. The CDR3 runs to 15 residues. V dropped 0 bases and J dropped 3 bases, with 12 bases sitting between them. The CDR3 sequence: CASSQDGSQYYEQYF. DNA of the CDR3: TGCGCCAGCAGCCAAGATGGGAGTCAATACTACGAGCAGTACTTC.

CDR3 in amino acids: CASSFRLAAGSETQYF. The CDR3, as DNA: TGTGCCAGCAGTTTCCGACTAGCGGCCGGATCTGAGACCCAGTACTTC. The rearrangement links TRBV27 to TRBJ2-5, with 9 bases identical to TRBD2. With V trimmed by 3 bases and J by 5 bases, 10 bases remained unmatched. There are 16 residues in the CDR3. Germline V gives CDR1 MNHEY, CDR2 SMNVEV (reference sequence).

The J gene is TRBJ2-3, the V gene TRBV13; 7 nucleotides line up with TRBD2. The germline V gene has CDR1 PRHDT and CDR2 FYEKMQ (reference sequence). The CDR3 extends over 14 amino acids. V was clipped by 2 bases and J by 4 bases; unmatched bases: 3. The CDR3 DNA is TGTGCCAGCAGCTTAAGCGGGGCGGCAGATACGCAGTATTTT. This translates into CASSLSGAADTQYF.

CDR3 amino acids: CSVDSGNTGELFF. The CDR3 DNA reads TGCAGCGTTGATTCGGGGAACACCGGGGAGCTGTTTTTT. The V call is TRBV29-1, the J call TRBJ2-2, with D unresolved. V lost 3 bases, J lost 1 base, and 6 bases lay in between. The CDR3 covers 13 residues. CDR1 is SQVTM and CDR2 is ANQGSEA in the germline V gene.

V and J are TRBV13 and TRBJ2-6, with TRBD1 matching over 7 bases. Germline V gives CDR1 PRHDT, CDR2 FYEKMQ (reference sequence). After removal of 4 bases from V and 0 bases from J, the junction contained 12 bases not matched to a gene. The CDR3 totals 19 residues. CDR3 nucleotide sequence: TGTGCCAGCAGCTCGGGACAGTTGGTAGCCCTCTCTGGGGCCAACGTCCTGACTTTC. Its protein is CASSSGQLVALSGANVLTF.

This clone was recorded once. The gene calls are TRBV29-1 and TRBJ2-1; D is possibly TRBD2 (6 bases). Trimming cost V 4 bases and J 6 bases, with 16 bases left between them. The germline CDR1 and CDR2 sequences are SQVTM and ANQGSEA. This CDR3 comprises 14 residues. CDR3: CSVGILGGFNEQFF. The CDR3 DNA reads TGCAGCGTTGGAATATTGGGGGGATTCAATGAGCAGTTCTTC.

This sequence joins TRBV18 and TRBJ1-2, with D uncertain. Per germline, CDR1 KGHSH and CDR2 LQKENI. The CDR3 spans 13 residues. Trimming took off 5 bases at V and 5 bases at J, with 12 bases between the two ends. CDR3 sequence reads: CASSRTYLYGYTF. CDR3 in DNA: TGTGCCAGCTCAAGGACCTACCTTTATGGCTACACCTTC.